This T cell receptor (beta chain) was found in a study of blood T cell repertoires in COVID-19. Study background: PBMCs, B-cell-depleted T cells, or T cells provided the cDNA or gDNA that made up the material.

Germline V gene lookup returns CDR1 MDHEN and CDR2 SYDVKM. Deletions cut 6 bases from V and 9 bases from J, with 18 bases between. The CDR3 totals 14 residues. As handled by the study authors: Scientists estimated how many nucleated cells there were by amplifying reference gene primers. TCRdb's table, derived via immunoSEQ multiplex PCR, lists solely in-frame clones and lacks some. The V and J calls and the clone size are those of that table, but D and trimming were determined from the DNA. Of approximately 96,000 clones listed, 90% are singletons. This receptor was identified in a man in his fifties or sixties with acute or convalescent COVID-19. V usage is TRBV28 and J usage is TRBJ1-5; no firm D call. Sequenced material: peripheral blood. As DNA, the CDR3 is TGTGCCAGCAGCCCCCTGTTAGCTGTTAGGCCCCAGCATTTT. It is translated as CASSPLLAVRPQHF.